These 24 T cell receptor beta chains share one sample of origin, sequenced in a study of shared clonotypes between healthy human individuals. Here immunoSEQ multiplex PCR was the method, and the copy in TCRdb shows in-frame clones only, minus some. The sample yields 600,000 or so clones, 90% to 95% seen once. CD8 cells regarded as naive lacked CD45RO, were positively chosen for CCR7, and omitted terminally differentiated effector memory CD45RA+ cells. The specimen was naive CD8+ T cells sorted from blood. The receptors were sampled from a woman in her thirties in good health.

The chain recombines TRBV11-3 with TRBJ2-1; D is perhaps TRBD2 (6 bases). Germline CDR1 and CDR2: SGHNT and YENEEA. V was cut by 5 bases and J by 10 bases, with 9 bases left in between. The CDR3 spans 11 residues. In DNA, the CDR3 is TGTGCCAGCAGCCAAGGGAGGGAGCAGTTCTTC. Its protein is CASSQGREQFF.

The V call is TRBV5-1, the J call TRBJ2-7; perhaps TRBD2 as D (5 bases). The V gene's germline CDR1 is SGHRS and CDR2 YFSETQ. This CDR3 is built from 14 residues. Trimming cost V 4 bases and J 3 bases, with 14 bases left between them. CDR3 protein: CASSRGLDGYEQYF. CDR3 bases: TGCGCCAGCAGCCGAGGACTCGACGGCTACGAGCAGTACTTC.

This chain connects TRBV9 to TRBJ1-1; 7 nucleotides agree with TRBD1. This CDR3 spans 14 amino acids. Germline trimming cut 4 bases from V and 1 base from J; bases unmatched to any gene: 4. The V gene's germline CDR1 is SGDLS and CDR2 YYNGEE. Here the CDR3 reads CASSTTGPNTEAFF. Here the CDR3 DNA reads TGTGCCAGCAGCACGACAGGGCCGAACACTGAAGCTTTCTTT.

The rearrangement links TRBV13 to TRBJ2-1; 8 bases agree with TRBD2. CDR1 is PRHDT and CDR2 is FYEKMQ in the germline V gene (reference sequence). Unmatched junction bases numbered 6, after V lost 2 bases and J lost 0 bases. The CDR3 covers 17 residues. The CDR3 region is CASSLQGGRSSYNEQFF. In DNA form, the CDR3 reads TGTGCCAGCAGCTTACAGGGCGGGAGGAGCTCCTACAATGAGCAGTTCTTC.

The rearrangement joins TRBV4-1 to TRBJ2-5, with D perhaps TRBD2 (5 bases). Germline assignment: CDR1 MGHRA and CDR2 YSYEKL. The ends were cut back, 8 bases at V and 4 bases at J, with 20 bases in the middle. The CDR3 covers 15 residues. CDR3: CASAQYGNVGETQYF. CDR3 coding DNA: TGCGCCAGCGCCCAGTACGGGAACGTGGGAGAGACCCAGTACTTC.

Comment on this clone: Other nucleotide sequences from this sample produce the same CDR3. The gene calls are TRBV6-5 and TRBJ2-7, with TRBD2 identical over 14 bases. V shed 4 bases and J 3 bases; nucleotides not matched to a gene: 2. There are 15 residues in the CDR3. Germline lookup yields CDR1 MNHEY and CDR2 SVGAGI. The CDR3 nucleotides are TGTGCCAGCAGTTCCGGGACTAGCGGGAGCTACGAGCAGTACTTC. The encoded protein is CASSSGTSGSYEQYF.

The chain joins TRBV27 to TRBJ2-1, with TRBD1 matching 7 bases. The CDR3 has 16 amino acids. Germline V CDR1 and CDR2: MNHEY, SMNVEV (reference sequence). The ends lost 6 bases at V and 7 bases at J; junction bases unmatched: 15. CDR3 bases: TGTGCCAGCAGACCCTCGACAGGGTTTACTAGGAATGAGCAGTTCTTC. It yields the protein CASRPSTGFTRNEQFF.

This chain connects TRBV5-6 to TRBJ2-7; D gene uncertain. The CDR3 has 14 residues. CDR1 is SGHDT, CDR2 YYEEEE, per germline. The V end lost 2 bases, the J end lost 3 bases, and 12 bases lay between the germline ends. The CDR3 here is CASSFLKGVYEQYF. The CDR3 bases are TGTGCCAGCAGCTTCTTGAAGGGTGTCTACGAGCAGTACTTC.

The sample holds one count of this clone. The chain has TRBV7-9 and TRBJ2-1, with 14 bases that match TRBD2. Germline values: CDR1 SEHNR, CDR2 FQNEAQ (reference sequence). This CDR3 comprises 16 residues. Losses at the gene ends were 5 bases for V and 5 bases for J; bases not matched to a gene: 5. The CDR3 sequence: CASSTMGLAGDNEQFF. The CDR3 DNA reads TGTGCCAGCAGCACTATGGGACTAGCGGGAGACAATGAGCAGTTCTTC.

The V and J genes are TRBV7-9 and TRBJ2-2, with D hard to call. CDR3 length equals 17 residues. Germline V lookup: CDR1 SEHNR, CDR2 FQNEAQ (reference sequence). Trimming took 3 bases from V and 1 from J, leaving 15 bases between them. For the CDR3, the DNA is TGTGCCAGCAGCTTTGGAGTCGATAGCAGGAACACCGGGGAGCTGTTTTTT. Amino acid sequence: CASSFGVDSRNTGELFF.

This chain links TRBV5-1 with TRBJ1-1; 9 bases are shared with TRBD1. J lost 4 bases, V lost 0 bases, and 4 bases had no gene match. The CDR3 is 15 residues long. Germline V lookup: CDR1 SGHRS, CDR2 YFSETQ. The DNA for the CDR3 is TGCGCCAGCAGCTTGGTGGACAGGGGTCTCACTGAAGCTTTCTTT. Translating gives CASSLVDRGLTEAFF.

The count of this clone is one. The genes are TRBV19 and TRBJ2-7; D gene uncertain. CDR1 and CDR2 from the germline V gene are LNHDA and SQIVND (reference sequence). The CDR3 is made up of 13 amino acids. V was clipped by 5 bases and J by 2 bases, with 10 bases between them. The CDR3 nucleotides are TGTGCCAGTAGTTCCCTACGGACCTACGAGCAGTACTTC. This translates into CASSSLRTYEQYF.

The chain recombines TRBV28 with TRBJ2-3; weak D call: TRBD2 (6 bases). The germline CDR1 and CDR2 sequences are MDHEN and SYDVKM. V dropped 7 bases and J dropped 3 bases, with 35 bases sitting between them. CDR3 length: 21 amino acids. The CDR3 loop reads CASNSITARRGRERGTDTQYF. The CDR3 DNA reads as TGTGCCAGCAACTCTATTACCGCGCGACGGGGCCGGGAGAGGGGAACAGATACGCAGTATTTT.

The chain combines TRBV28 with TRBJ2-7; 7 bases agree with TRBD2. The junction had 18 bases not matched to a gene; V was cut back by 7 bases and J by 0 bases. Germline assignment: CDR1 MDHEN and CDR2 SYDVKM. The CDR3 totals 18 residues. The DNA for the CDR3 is TGTGCCAGCACCTCGGGATGGGGTCTAGCGGAGAGCTCCTACGAGCAGTACTTC. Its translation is CASTSGWGLAESSYEQYF.

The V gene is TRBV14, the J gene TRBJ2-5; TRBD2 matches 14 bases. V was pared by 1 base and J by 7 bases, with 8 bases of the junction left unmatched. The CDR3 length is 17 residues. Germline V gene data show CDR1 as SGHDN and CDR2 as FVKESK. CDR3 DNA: TGTGCCAGCAGCCAAGGACTAGCGGGAGGGCGATTACCGACCCAGTACTTC. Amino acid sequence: CASSQGLAGGRLPTQYF.

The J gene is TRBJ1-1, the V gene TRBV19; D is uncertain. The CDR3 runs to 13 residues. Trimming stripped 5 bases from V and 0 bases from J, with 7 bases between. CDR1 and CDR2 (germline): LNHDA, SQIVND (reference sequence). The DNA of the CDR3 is TGTGCCAGTAGTTTGCAGATGAACACTGAAGCTTTCTTT. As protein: CASSLQMNTEAFF.

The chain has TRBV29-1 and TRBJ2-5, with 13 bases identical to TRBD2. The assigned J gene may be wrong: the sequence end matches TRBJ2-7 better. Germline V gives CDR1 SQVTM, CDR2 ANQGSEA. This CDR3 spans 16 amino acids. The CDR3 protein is CSVGGLAGDHFREQYF. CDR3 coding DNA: TGCAGCGTTGGCGGACTAGCGGGAGATCATTTTCGCGAGCAGTACTTC.

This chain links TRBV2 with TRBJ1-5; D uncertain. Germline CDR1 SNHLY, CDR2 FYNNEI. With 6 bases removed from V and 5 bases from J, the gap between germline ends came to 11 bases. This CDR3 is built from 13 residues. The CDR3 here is CASRGPSHQPQHF. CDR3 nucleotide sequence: TGTGCCAGCAGGGGTCCCTCGCATCAGCCCCAGCATTTT.

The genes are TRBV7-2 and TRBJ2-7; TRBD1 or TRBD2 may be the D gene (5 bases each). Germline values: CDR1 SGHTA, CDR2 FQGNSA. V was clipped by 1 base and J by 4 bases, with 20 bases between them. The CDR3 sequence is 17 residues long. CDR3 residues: CASSLGSTGRLKYEQYF. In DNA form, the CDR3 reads TGTGCCAGCAGCTTAGGTAGTACGGGACGGCTAAAATACGAGCAGTACTTC.

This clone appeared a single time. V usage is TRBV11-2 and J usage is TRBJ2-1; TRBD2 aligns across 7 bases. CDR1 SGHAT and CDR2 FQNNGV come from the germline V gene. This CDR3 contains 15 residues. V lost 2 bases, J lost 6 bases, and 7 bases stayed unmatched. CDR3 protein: CASSLWAGDGNEQFF. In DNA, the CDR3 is TGTGCCAGCAGCTTATGGGCGGGAGACGGCAATGAGCAGTTCTTC. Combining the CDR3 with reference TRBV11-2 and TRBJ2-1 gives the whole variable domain EAGVAQSPRYKIIEKRQSVAFWCNPISGHATLYWYQQILGQGPKLLIQFQNNGVVDDSQLPKDRFSAERLKGVDSTLKIQPAKLEDSAVYLCASSLWAGDGNEQFFGPGTRLTVL.

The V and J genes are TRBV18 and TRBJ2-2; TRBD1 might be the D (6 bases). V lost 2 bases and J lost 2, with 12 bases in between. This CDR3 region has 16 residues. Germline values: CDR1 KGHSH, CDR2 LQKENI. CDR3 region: CASSPIQGENTGELFF. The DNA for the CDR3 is TGTGCCAGCTCACCAATACAGGGTGAAAACACCGGGGAGCTGTTTTTT.

CDR3 nucleotide sequence: TGTGCCAGTAGTTTCCCCGGGACAGGGGACAATGAGCAGTTCTTC. It encodes CASSFPGTGDNEQFF. This rearrangement joins TRBV19 to TRBJ2-1; 10 bases line up with TRBD1. The CDR3 runs to 15 residues. V gave up 5 bases and J gave up 5 bases; unmatched junction bases: 6. The germline gives CDR1 LNHDA, CDR2 SQIVND (reference sequence).

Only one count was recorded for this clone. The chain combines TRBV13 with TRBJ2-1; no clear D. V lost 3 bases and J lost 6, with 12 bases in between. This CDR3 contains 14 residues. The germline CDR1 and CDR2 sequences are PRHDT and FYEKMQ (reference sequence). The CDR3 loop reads CASSFSTRSNEQFF. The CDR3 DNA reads TGTGCCAGCAGCTTCTCTACGAGGAGCAATGAGCAGTTCTTC.

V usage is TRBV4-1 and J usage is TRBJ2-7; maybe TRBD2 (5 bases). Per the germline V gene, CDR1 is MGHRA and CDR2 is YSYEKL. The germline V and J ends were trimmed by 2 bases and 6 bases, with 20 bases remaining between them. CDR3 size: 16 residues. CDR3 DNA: TGCGCCAGCAGCCAACCGTTTCTAGCAGTCAGTTCCGAGCAGTACTTC. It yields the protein CASSQPFLAVSSEQYF.